Shown below are 23 T cell receptor beta chains from a single sample sequenced in a study of Graves' ophthalmopathy and Graves' hyperthyroidism. Amplification from RNA transcripts yielded the TCR beta CDR3 regions. RT-PCR in the first round used HTBI primers; a second-round multiplex PCR followed. TCRdb fed the multiplex PCR reads into MiXCR, producing one record per CDR3 protein. The repertoire holds about 400,000 distinct CDR3 sequences, with 15% to 19% as singletons. Sequencing used peripheral blood. The source of these receptors is a young woman with stable Graves' hyperthyroidism.

This clonotype was observed a few times. This chain links TRBV6-1 with TRBJ2-5, with a weak D call TRBD1 (5 bases). V was pared by 6 bases and J by 5 bases, with 22 bases between. The CDR3 covers 16 residues. Germline V gene data show CDR1 as MNHNS and CDR2 as SASEGT. CDR3 DNA sequence: TGTGCCAGCAGGGTTTTCCCTCCAGGGTCGGACGAGACCCAGTACTTC. It encodes CASRVFPPGSDETQYF.

This clonotype was detected many times. The chain employs TRBV7-2 and TRBJ1-6, with a tentative D call TRBD1 (6 bases). This CDR3 has 15 amino acids. Trimming stripped 5 bases from V and 9 bases from J, with 17 bases between. Germline CDR1 SGHTA, CDR2 FQGNSA. CDR3 in DNA: TGTGCCAGCAGCGAGATCAGAGGGGGGAGTTCACCCCTCCACTTT. Translated: CASSEIRGGSSPLHF.

At least ten counts were recorded for this clonotype. The J gene is TRBJ1-2, the V gene TRBV20-1; a weak D match, TRBD1 (5 bases). CDR1 is DFQATT, CDR2 SNEGSKA, per germline (reference sequence). Trimming removed 0 bases at V and 2 bases at J, with 13 bases between. This CDR3 is built from 15 residues. CDR3 protein: CSARDGRRENYGYTF. CDR3 coding DNA: TGCAGTGCTAGAGATGGACGCAGGGAGAACTATGGCTACACCTTC.

This clonotype was seen repeatedly, ten times or more. The CDR3 reads CASSLLLTGGPQETQYF. For the CDR3, the DNA is TGTGCCAGCAGCTTATTGCTGACAGGGGGCCCCCAAGAGACCCAGTACTTC. The chain uses TRBV7-2 and TRBJ2-5, with TRBD1 matching 10 bases. V lost 2 bases to trimming and J lost 1 base; unmatched junction nucleotides: 7. Germline V gene data show CDR1 as SGHTA and CDR2 as FQGNSA. The CDR3 is made up of 17 amino acids.

This clonotype was detected many times. The V gene is TRBV6-1, the J gene TRBJ1-5; weak D call: TRBD1 (5 bases). This CDR3 contains 16 residues. Between the trimmed V and J ends, which lost 5 bases and 0 bases, there was a span of 14 bases. Looked up from germline, CDR1 is MNHNS and CDR2 is SASEGT. CDR3 region: CASSPARGISNQPQHF. The DNA for the CDR3 is TGTGCCAGCAGTCCCGCGCGGGGGATTAGCAATCAGCCCCAGCATTTT.

This clonotype appeared many times. The gene calls are TRBV7-9 and TRBJ1-1, with D maybe TRBD1 (5 bases). There are 16 residues in the CDR3. From germline, CDR1 is SEHNR and CDR2 FQNEAQ (reference sequence). Trimming cost V 1 base and J 1 base, with 13 bases left between them. CDR3 in amino acids: CASSLVGRGRNTEAFF. CDR3 DNA: TGTGCCAGCAGCTTAGTTGGCCGGGGCAGGAACACTGAAGCTTTCTTT.

This clonotype was found many times. The genes are TRBV27 and TRBJ2-5; TRBD2 aligns across 9 bases. CDR3 size: 15 residues. Germline assignment: CDR1 MNHEY and CDR2 SMNVEV (reference sequence). The ends lost 8 bases at V and 5 bases at J; junction bases unmatched: 12. The CDR3 is CASSPAGGPGETQYF. The CDR3 DNA reads TGTGCCAGCTCCCCCGCGGGGGGGCCGGGGGAGACCCAGTACTTC.

This clonotype was observed many times. The junction differs from germline at one of its ends, possibly a read error. V usage is TRBV19 and J usage is TRBJ1-6; 8 bases line up with TRBD1. The germline V gene has CDR1 LNHDA and CDR2 SQIVND (reference sequence). This CDR3 comprises 15 residues. The CDR3 DNA reads TGTGCCAGTAGTGTAGAAGGACAGGGACGATCACCCCTCCACTTT. Translated, it gives CASSVEGQGRSPLHF. Variable domain in full (rest from reference TRBV19 and TRBJ1-6): DGGITQSPKYLFRKEGQNVTLSCEQNLNHDAMYWYRQDPGQGLRLIYYSQIVNDFQKGDIAEGYSVSREKKESFPLTVTSAQKNPTAFYLCASSVEGQGRSPLHFGNGTRLTVT.

In the case of this clonotype: This clone may be a read error of a much larger clone one base away. The rearrangement joins TRBV7-9 to TRBJ2-5; 9 bases fit TRBD1. Germline V CDR1 and CDR2: SEHNR, FQNEAQ (reference sequence). This CDR3 contains 16 residues. CDR3 region: CASSSEGTGLQETEYF. For the CDR3, the DNA is TGTGCCAGCAGCTCCGAGGGGACAGGGCTACAAGAGACCGAGTACTTC. The whole variable domain, filled in from reference TRBV7-9 and TRBJ2-5, reads DTGVSQNPRHKITKRGQNVTFRCDPISEHNRLYWYRQTLGQGPEFLTYFQNEAQLEKSRLLSDRFSAERPKGSFSTLEIQRTEQGDSAMYLCASSSEGTGLQETEYFGPGTRLLVL.

The J gene is TRBJ2-7, the V gene TRBV5-6; TRBD1 matches at 8 bases. With V trimmed by 4 bases and J by 2 bases, 5 bases remained unmatched. The CDR3 has 14 residues. The germline V gene has CDR1 SGHDT and CDR2 YYEEEE. CDR3 nucleotide sequence: TGTGCCAGCAGCCTGTGGACAGGGACCTACGAGCAGTACTTC. It translates to CASSLWTGTYEQYF.

This clonotype came up many times. The V gene is TRBV7-2, the J gene TRBJ1-1; 10 nucleotides align to TRBD1. Germline V CDR1 and CDR2: SGHTA, FQGNSA. J lost 1 base, V lost 4 bases, and 3 bases had no gene match. This CDR3 comprises 15 residues. CDR3 protein: CASSSTGGANTEAFF. The CDR3 region has the DNA TGTGCCAGCAGCTCGACAGGGGGCGCGAACACTGAAGCTTTCTTT. The whole variable domain, filled in from reference TRBV7-2 and TRBJ1-1, reads GAGVSQSPSNKVTEKGKDVELRCDPISGHTALYWYRQSLGQGLEFLIYFQGNSAPDKSGLPSDRFSAERTGGSVSTLTIQRTQQEDSAVYLCASSSTGGANTEAFFGQGTRLTVV.

Turning to this clonotype: With a much larger clone just one base away, this may be a read error. A read error is likely, as this CDR3 ends without the conserved phenylalanine or tryptophan. This rearrangement joins TRBV11-2 to TRBJ2-6, with TRBD1 matching 9 bases. The V gene end was trimmed by 2 bases and the J gene end by 2 bases; junction bases not matched to a gene: 7. CDR3 length equals 18 residues. The germline CDR1 and CDR2 sequences are SGHAT and FQNNGV. CDR3 in amino acids: CASSLKGTGLTGANVLTV. The DNA for the CDR3 is TGTGCCAGCAGCTTAAAAGGGACAGGGCTTACTGGGGCCAACGTCCTGACTGTC.

This chain links TRBV3-1 with TRBJ1-2, with D maybe TRBD1 (5 bases). CDR1 and CDR2 from the germline V gene are LGHDT and YNNKEL (reference sequence). The V end was cut by 3 bases, the J end by 6 bases, with 11 bases between. The CDR3 spans 13 residues. The chain's CDR3 is CASSHWDGNGYTF. The DNA for the CDR3 is TGTGCCAGCAGCCACTGGGACGGTAATGGCTACACCTTC.

Many counts were recorded for this clonotype. The chain is built from TRBV11-2 and TRBJ1-1, with a tentative D call TRBD1 (5 bases). The germline V gene has CDR1 SGHAT and CDR2 FQNNGV. This CDR3 is 16 amino acids long. V was trimmed by 5 bases and J by 0 bases, leaving 16 bases between them. The CDR3 region is CASSPRGLRMNTEAFF. The CDR3 DNA follows: TGTGCCAGCAGCCCTAGGGGTCTAAGAATGAACACTGAAGCTTTCTTT.

The rearrangement uses TRBV29-1 and TRBJ2-7; 11 bases match TRBD2. The CDR3 extends over 14 amino acids. Germline CDR1 reads SQVTM; CDR2 reads ANQGSEA. The V gene end was trimmed by 4 bases and the J gene end by 7 bases; junction bases not matched to a gene: 9. CDR3 nucleotide sequence: TGCAGCGTTGTAGGGCTAGCGGGAGGTTGGGAGCAGTACTTC. This codes for CSVVGLAGGWEQYF.

This clonotype has at least ten counts. This rearrangement joins TRBV6-2 or TRBV6-3 to TRBJ1-2, with D unclear. Trimming stripped 0 bases from V and 4 bases from J, with 9 bases between. The CDR3 extends over 14 amino acids. Per the germline V gene, CDR1 is MNHEY and CDR2 is SVGEGT. CDR3 coding DNA: TGTGCCAGCAGTTACTCGGGGATTTCCTATGGCTACACCTTC. Encoded protein: CASSYSGISYGYTF.

This clonotype has only a few counts. A much larger clone sits a single nucleotide away, making a read error possible. Since no conserved phenylalanine or tryptophan closes the CDR3, a read error is the likely cause. The chain recombines TRBV6-1 with TRBJ1-1; TRBD1 matches 10 bases. From germline, CDR1 is MNHNS and CDR2 SASEGT. V lost 6 bases, J lost 4 bases, and 5 bases stayed unmatched. The CDR3 covers 14 residues. The CDR3, as DNA: TGTGCCAGCAGGCTCGGGACAGGGGTCACTGAAGCTTTCTTG. Residues: CASRLGTGVTEAFL.

In this sample, this clonotype turned up a few times. This rearrangement joins TRBV7-9 to TRBJ1-2, with D hard to call. Trimming removed 2 bases at V and 4 bases at J, with 14 bases between. Germline CDR1 SEHNR, CDR2 FQNEAQ (reference sequence). The CDR3 is 15 amino acids. The CDR3 sequence is CASSLISSLLYGYTF. In nucleotides, the CDR3 is TGTGCCAGCAGCTTAATTTCTAGTCTACTCTATGGCTACACCTTC.

This clonotype was recorded at least ten times. V usage is TRBV25-1 and J usage is TRBJ2-5; D not resolved. This CDR3 has 13 amino acids. Between the trimmed V and J ends, which lost 6 bases and 5 bases, there was a span of 13 bases. Per germline, CDR1 MGHDK and CDR2 SYGVNS. The CDR3 region is CASSDPKRETQYF. CDR3 nucleotides: TGTGCCAGCAGCGACCCCAAGAGGGAGACCCAGTACTTC.

This clonotype was seen at least ten times. CDR3 coding DNA: TGTGCCAGCAGTAACGGGGGCAATCAGCCCCAGCATTTT. It codes for CASSNGGNQPQHF. The rearrangement links TRBV2 to TRBJ1-5; D remains ambiguous. The V end lost 5 bases, the J end lost 2 bases, and 7 bases lay between the germline ends. This CDR3 region has 13 residues. Germline-derived CDR1 and CDR2 are SNHLY and FYNNEI. The full variable domain, completed using reference TRBV2 and TRBJ1-5, is EPEVTQTPSHQVTQMGQEVILRCVPISNHLYFYWYRQILGQKVEFLVSFYNNEISEKSEIFDDQFSVERPDGSNFTLKIRSTKLEDSAMYFCASSNGGNQPQHFGDGTRLSIL.

Turning to this clonotype: It may be a read error: a sequence one base away is much more abundant. Without the conserved terminal phenylalanine or tryptophan, this CDR3 likely stems from a read error. The rearrangement joins TRBV6-1 to TRBJ1-1; a weak D match, TRBD1 (6 bases). The germline V gene encodes CDR1 MNHNS and CDR2 SASEGT. The CDR3 sequence is 16 residues long. V was pared by 7 bases and J by 0 bases, with 18 bases between. The CDR3 sequence is CASKGGPSGMNTEAFL. In DNA, the CDR3 is TGTGCCAGCAAGGGGGGGCCCTCGGGAATGAACACTGAAGCTTTCTTG.

This clonotype came up many times. V and J are TRBV19 and TRBJ1-1; no clear D. The CDR3 runs to 15 residues. Trimming took off 0 bases at V and 4 bases at J, with 12 bases between the two ends. In germline, CDR1 is LNHDA, CDR2 SQIVND (reference sequence). This chain's CDR3 is CASSIDDWGGTEAFF. The DNA for the CDR3 is TGTGCCAGTAGTATAGATGACTGGGGAGGCACTGAAGCTTTCTTT.

This clonotype appeared a single time. The chain has TRBV3-1 and TRBJ1-3, with TRBD1 matching 9 bases. V gave up 0 bases and J gave up 2 bases; unmatched junction bases: 14. This CDR3 region has 20 residues. From germline, CDR1 is LGHDT and CDR2 YNNKEL (reference sequence). DNA of the CDR3: TGTGCCAGCAGCCAAGATAGGGACCGGGACAGGGTGCGTCCTGGAAACACCATATATTTT. Translation gives CASSQDRDRDRVRPGNTIYF.